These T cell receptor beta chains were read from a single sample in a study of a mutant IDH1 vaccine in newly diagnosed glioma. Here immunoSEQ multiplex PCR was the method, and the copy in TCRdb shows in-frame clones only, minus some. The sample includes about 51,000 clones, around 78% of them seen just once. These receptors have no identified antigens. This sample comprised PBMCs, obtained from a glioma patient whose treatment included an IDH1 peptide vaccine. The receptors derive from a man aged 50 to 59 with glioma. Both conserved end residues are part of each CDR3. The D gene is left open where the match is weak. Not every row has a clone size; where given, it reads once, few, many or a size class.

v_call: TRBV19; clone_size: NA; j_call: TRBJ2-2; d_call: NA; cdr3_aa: CASSPYGDTNTGELFF; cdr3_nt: TGTGCCAGTAGCCCCTACGGGGATACGAACACCGGGGAGCTGTTTTTT
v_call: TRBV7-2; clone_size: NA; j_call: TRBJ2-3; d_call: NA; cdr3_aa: CASSRVGTDTQYF; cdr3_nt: TGTGCCAGCAGCCGCGTAGGGACAGATACGCAGTATTTT
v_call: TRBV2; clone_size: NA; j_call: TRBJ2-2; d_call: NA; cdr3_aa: CASSGQGGATGELFF; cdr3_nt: TGTGCCAGCAGTGGGCAGGGGGGGGCCACCGGGGAGCTGTTTTTT
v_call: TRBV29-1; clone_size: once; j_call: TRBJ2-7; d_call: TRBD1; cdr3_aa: CSVGTGGFYEQYF; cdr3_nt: TGCAGCGTGGGGACAGGGGGCTTCTACGAGCAGTACTTC
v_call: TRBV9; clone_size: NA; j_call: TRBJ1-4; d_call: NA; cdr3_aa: CASSAGGLTNEKLFF; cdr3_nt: TGTGCCAGCAGCGCGGGGGGCCTCACTAATGAAAAACTGTTTTTT
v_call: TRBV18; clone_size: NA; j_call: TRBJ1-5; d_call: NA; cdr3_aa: CASSPSGGDQPQHF; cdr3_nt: TGTGCCAGCTCACCCTCTGGAGGAGATCAGCCCCAGCATTTT
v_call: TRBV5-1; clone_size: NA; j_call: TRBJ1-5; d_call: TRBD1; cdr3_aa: CASSLGQGGTSNQPQHF; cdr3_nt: TGCGCCAGCAGCTTGGGACAGGGAGGGACTTCAAATCAGCCCCAGCATTTT
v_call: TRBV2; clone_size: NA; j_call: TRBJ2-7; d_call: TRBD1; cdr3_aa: CASSFDRGLEQYF; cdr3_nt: TGTGCCAGCAGTTTTGACAGGGGGCTCGAGCAGTACTTC
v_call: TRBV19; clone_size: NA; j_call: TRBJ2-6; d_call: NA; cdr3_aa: CASNTIDSGANVLTF; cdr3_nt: TGTGCCAGTAACACCATTGACTCTGGGGCCAACGTCCTGACTTTC
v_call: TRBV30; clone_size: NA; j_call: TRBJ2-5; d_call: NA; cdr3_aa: CAWGPGPRQQETQYF; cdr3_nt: TGTGCCTGGGGCCCGGGGCCGCGGCAACAAGAGACCCAGTACTTC
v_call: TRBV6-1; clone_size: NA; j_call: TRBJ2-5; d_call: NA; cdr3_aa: CASSEVQLQETQYF; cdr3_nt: TGTGCCAGCAGTGAAGTACAGTTGCAAGAGACCCAGTACTTC
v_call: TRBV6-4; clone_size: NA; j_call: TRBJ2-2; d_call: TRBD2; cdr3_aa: CASSPGLAVNTGELFF; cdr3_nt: TGTGCCAGCAGTCCGGGACTAGCGGTGAACACCGGGGAGCTGTTTTTT
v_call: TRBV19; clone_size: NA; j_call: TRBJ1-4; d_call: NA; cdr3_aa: CASSSTLGGANEKLFF; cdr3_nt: TGTGCCAGTAGTTCCACACTCGGGGGAGCTAATGAAAAACTGTTTTTT
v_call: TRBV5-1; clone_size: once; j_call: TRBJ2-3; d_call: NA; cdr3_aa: CASSLWSSEGSDTQYF; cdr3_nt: TGCGCCAGCAGCTTGTGGTCTAGCGAGGGTTCAGATACGCAGTATTTT
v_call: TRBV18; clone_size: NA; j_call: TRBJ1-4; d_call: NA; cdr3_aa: CASSPVSTNEKLFF; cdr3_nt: TGTGCCAGCTCACCAGTCAGCACTAATGAAAAACTGTTTTTT
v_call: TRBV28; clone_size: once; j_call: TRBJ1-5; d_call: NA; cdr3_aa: CASSQGGQPQHF; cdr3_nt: TGTGCCAGCAGCCAAGGGGGTCAGCCCCAGCATTTT
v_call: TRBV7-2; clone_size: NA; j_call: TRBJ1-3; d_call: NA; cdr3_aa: CASSLATGTPPGNTIYF; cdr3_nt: TGTGCCAGCAGCTTAGCCACCGGGACACCTCCCGGAAACACCATATATTTT
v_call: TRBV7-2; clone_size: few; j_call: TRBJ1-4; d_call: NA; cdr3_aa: CASSLAPRNEKLFF; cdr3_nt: TGTGCCAGCAGCTTAGCACCGAGAAATGAAAAACTGTTTTTT
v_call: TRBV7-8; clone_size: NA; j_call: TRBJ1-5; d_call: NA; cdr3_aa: CASSLEWGPDYQPQHF; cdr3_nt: TGTGCCAGCAGCTTAGAATGGGGCCCCGATTACCAGCCCCAGCATTTT
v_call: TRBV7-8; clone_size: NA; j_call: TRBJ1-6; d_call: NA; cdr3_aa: CASSLYRGLDSPLHF; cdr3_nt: TGTGCCAGCAGCTTATATCGGGGGCTAGATTCACCCCTCCACTTT
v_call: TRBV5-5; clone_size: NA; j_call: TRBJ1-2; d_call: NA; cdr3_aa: CASSLGGRGVYGYTF; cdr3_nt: TGTGCCAGCAGCTTAGGTGGGAGGGGCGTCTATGGCTACACCTTC
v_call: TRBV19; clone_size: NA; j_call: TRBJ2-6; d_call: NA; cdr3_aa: CASSIAGVSSGANVLTF; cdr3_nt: TGTGCCAGTAGTATAGCAGGGGTAAGCTCTGGGGCCAACGTCCTGACTTTC
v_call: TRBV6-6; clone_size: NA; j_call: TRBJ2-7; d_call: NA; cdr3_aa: CASSPARDSYEQYF; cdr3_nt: TGTGCCAGCAGCCCCGCCAGAGACTCCTACGAGCAGTACTTC
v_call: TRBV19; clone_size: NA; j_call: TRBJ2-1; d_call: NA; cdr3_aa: CASSIWDTYNEQFF; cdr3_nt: TGTGCCAGTAGTATATGGGACACCTACAATGAGCAGTTCTTC
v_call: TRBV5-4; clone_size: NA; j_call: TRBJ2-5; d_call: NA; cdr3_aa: CASSSSDSAQETQYF; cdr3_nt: TGTGCCAGCAGCTCGTCGGACAGCGCCCAGGAGACCCAGTACTTC
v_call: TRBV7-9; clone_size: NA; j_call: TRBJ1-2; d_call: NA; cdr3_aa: CASSLKDWAGRLGYTF; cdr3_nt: TGTGCCAGCAGCTTAAAAGACTGGGCAGGAAGACTTGGCTACACCTTC
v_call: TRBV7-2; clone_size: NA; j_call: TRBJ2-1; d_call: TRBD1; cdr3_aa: CASSRQGDNNEQFF; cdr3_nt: TGTGCCAGCAGCCGGCAGGGGGATAACAATGAGCAGTTCTTC
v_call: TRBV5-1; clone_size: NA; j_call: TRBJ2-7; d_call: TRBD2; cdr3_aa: CASSFETRLADYEQYF; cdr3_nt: TGCGCCAGCAGCTTTGAGACGCGCCTAGCGGATTACGAGCAGTACTTC
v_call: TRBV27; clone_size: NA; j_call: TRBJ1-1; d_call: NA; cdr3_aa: CASSLVRERTEAFF; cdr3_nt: TGTGCCAGCAGTTTAGTCCGAGAACGGACTGAAGCTTTCTTT
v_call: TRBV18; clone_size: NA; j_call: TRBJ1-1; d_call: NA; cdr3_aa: CASSRERGRAEAFF; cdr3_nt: TGTGCCAGCTCGCGAGAGAGAGGGCGGGCTGAAGCTTTCTTT
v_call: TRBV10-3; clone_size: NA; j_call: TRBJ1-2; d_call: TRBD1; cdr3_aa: CAISENSEGTGGGYTF; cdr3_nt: TGTGCCATCAGTGAAAACTCGGAAGGGACAGGTGGTGGCTACACCTTC
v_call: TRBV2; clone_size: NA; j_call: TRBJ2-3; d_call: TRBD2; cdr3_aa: CASSPTSGGGTDTQYF; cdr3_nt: TGTGCCAGCAGTCCGACTAGCGGGGGTGGGACAGATACGCAGTATTTT
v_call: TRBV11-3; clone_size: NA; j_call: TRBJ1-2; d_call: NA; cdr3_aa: CASSLDPTGSGYTF; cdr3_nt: TGTGCCAGCAGCTTAGATCCAACAGGGAGTGGCTACACCTTC
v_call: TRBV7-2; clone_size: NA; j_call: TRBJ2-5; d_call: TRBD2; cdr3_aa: CASSFSGGGSPTQYF; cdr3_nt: TGTGCCAGCAGCTTCAGCGGGGGGGGAAGCCCGACCCAGTACTTC
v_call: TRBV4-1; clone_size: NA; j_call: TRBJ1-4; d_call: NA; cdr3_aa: CASSQDLRPTANEKLFF; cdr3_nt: TGCGCCAGCAGCCAAGATCTACGCCCTACGGCTAATGAAAAACTGTTTTTT
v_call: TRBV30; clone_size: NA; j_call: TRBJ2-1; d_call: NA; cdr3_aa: CAGHRSSYNEQFF; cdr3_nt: TGTGCCGGCCACAGGAGCTCCTACAATGAGCAGTTCTTC
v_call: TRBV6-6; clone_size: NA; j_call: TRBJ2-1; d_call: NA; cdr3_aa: CASSYSEGEQFF; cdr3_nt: TGTGCCAGCAGTTACTCGGAAGGTGAGCAGTTCTTC
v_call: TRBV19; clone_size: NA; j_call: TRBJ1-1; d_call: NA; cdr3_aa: CASSRTGLNTEAFF; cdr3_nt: TGTGCCAGTAGTCGTACAGGTTTGAACACTGAAGCTTTCTTT
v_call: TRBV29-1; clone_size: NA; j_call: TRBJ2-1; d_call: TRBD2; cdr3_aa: CSVEASGGFVNEQFF; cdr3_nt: TGCAGCGTTGAAGCTAGCGGGGGGTTCGTAAATGAGCAGTTCTTC
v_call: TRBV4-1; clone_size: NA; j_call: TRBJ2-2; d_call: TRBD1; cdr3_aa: CASSQTGANTGELFF; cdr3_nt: TGCGCCAGCAGCCAGACAGGGGCGAACACCGGGGAGCTGTTTTTT
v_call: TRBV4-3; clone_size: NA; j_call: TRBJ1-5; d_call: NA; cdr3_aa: CASSQGRGGGQPQHF; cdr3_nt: TGCGCCAGCAGCCAAGGAAGGGGGGGCGGTCAGCCCCAGCATTTT
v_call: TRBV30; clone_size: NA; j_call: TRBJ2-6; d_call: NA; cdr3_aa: CAWSELSGANVLTF; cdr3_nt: TGTGCCTGGAGTGAGCTCTCTGGGGCCAACGTCCTGACTTTC
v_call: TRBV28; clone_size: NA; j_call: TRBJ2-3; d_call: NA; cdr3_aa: CASSVTVSDTQYF; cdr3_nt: TGTGCCAGCAGTGTGACAGTTTCAGATACGCAGTATTTT
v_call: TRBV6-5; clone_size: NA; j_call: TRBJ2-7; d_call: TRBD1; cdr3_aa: CASRRGQGGEQYF; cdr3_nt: TGTGCCAGCAGGCGCGGACAGGGAGGCGAGCAGTACTTC
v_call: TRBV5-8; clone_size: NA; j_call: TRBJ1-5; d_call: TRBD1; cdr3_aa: CASSLRTGVNQPQHF; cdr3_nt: TGTGCCAGCAGCTTGAGAACAGGGGTCAATCAGCCCCAGCATTTT
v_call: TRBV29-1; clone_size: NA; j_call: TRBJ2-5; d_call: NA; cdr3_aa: CRALSGGTQYF; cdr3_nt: TGCAGAGCCCTGAGTGGGGGAACCCAGTACTTC
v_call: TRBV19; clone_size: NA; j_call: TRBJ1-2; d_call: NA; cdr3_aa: CASSSQGHYGYTF; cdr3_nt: TGTGCCAGTAGTTCCCAGGGACACTATGGCTACACCTTC
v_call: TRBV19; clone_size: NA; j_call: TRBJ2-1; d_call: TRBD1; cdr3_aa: CASSIAPGQASGEQFF; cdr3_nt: TGTGCCAGTAGTATAGCCCCGGGACAGGCGTCAGGTGAGCAGTTCTTC
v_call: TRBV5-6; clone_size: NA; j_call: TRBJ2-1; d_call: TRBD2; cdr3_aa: CASSLPGGGQFF; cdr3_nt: TGTGCCAGCAGCCTACCGGGAGGCGGGCAGTTCTTC
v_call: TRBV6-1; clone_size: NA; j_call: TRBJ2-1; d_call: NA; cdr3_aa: CASSEVWGTTDEQFF; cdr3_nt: TGTGCCAGCAGTGAAGTTTGGGGGACCACCGATGAGCAGTTCTTC
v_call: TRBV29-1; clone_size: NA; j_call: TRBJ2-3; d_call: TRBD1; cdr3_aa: CSVEGGQGTDTQYF; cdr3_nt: TGCAGCGTTGAGGGGGGACAGGGCACAGATACGCAGTATTTT
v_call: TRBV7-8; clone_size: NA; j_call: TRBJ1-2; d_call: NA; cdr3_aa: CASSLDRGQTGYTF; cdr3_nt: TGTGCCAGCAGCTTAGATCGGGGGCAAACTGGCTACACCTTC
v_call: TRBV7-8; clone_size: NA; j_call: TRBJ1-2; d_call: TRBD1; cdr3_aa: CASSLGQGDNYGYTF; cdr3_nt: TGTGCCAGCAGCTTAGGACAGGGAGATAACTATGGCTACACCTTC
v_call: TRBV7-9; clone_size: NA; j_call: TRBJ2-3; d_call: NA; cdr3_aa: CASSEWTESTDTQYF; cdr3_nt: TGTGCCAGCAGCGAATGGACAGAGAGCACAGATACGCAGTATTTT
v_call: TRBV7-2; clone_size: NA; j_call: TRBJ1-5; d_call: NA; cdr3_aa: CASTDHSNQPQHF; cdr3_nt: TGTGCCAGCACCGACCATAGCAATCAGCCCCAGCATTTT
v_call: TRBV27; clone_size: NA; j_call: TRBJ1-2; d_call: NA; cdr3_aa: CASRGGTYGYTF; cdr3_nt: TGTGCCAGCAGGGGAGGGACTTATGGCTACACCTTC
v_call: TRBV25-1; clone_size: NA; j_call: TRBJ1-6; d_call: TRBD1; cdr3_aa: CASSTGTDNSPLHF; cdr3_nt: TGTGCCAGCAGTACCGGGACAGATAATTCACCCCTCCACTTT
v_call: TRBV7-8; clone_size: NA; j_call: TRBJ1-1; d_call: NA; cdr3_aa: CASSLQGRRIMNTEAFF; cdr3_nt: TGTGCCAGCAGCTTACAGGGGCGGCGTATTATGAACACTGAAGCTTTCTTT
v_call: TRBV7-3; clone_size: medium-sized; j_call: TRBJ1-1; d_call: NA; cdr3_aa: CASSKNGGLGKNTEAFF; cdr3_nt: TGTGCCAGCAGCAAAAACGGGGGCCTGGGGAAGAACACTGAAGCTTTCTTT
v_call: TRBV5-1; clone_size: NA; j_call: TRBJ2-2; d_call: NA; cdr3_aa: CASSLGSVPGELFF; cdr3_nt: TGCGCCAGCAGCTTGGGTTCCGTGCCCGGGGAGCTGTTTTTT